Listed here are 3 T cell receptor beta chains from one sample, sequenced in a study of early T cells in non-severe SARS-CoV-2 infection. MiXCR was run by TCRdb on the 5' RACE reads, yielding one entry per CDR3 protein. The table lists about 56,000 distinct CDR3 sequences, roughly 10% of them singletons. Sequencing used whole blood. Receptor source: an adult who was a healthcare worker with PCR-confirmed SARS-CoV-2 infection or an uninfected control (not recorded which).

The table lists this clonotype with a few counts. V is TRBV20-1 and J is TRBJ2-7; TRBD2 is a possible D gene (6 bases). This CDR3 has 12 amino acids. Trimming took off 7 bases at V and 7 bases at J, with 17 bases between the two ends. CDR1 and CDR2 from the germline V gene are DFQATT and SNEGSKA (reference sequence). CDR3 sequence (DNA): TGCAGTGGGGGGGAGTTAATCGTAGAGCAGTACTTC. Residues: CSGGELIVEQYF.

This clonotype has at least ten counts. The rearrangement uses TRBV6-6 and TRBJ2-1; TRBD2 might be the D (6 bases). This CDR3 region has 16 residues. Per germline, CDR1 MNHNY and CDR2 SVGAGI (reference sequence). With 0 bases removed from V and 7 bases from J, the gap between germline ends came to 16 bases. CDR3 nucleotide sequence: TGTGCCAGCAGTTACTCCGCGCGGGTTGGGGGGAATGAGCAGTTCTTC. Translation gives CASSYSARVGGNEQFF.

This clonotype was picked up many times. The rearrangement links TRBV18 to TRBJ2-5; D may be TRBD2 (7 bases). V lost 3 bases to trimming and J lost 4 bases, with 15 bases between them. CDR1 and CDR2 from the germline V gene are KGHSH and LQKENI. This CDR3 is 15 amino acids long. CDR3 DNA sequence: TGTGCCAGCTCACCTTCTGAGGGGGGGCGAGAGACCCAGTACTTC. Translation: CASSPSEGGRETQYF.